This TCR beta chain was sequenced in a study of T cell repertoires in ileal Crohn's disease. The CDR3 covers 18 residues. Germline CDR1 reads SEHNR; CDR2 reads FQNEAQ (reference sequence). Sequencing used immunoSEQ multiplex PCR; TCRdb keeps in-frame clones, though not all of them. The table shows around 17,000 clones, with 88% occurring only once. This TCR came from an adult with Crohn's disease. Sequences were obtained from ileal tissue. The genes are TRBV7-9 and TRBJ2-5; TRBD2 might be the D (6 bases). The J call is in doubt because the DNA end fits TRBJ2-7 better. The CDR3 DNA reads TGTGCCAGCAGCTTCGCCCCGGGGGTTGAGCGGAGCTCCTACGAGCAGTACTTC. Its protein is CASSFAPGVERSSYEQYF.